These 12 T cell receptor beta chains originate from one sample sequenced in a study of blood T cell repertoires in COVID-19. Some clones are missing from TCRdb's copy, which holds only in-frame ones; the method was immunoSEQ multiplex PCR. The data contain 80,000 to 100,000 clones, more than 65% of them singletons. The sample comprised peripheral blood. These receptors all come from a man between 60 and 70 years old with acute or convalescent COVID-19.

The CDR3: CAIEGTDTGELFF. Here the CDR3 DNA reads TGTGCCATCGAAGGGACAGACACCGGGGAGCTGTTTTTT. This chain connects TRBV10-3 to TRBJ2-2; 7 nucleotides agree with TRBD1. Looked up from germline, CDR1 is ENHRY and CDR2 is SYGVKD. V gave up 8 bases and J gave up 3 bases; unmatched junction bases: 3. The CDR3 totals 13 residues.

The V gene is TRBV21-1, the J gene TRBJ2-7; TRBD1, as called in the table, went unchecked against the DNA. TRBV21-1 is annotated as a pseudogene. The CDR3 is 17 residues long. CDR3 loop: CASSSQAGTGDCYEQYF. CDR3 nucleotide sequence: TGTGCCAGCAGCTCACAAGCCGGGACAGGGGACTGCTACGAGCAGTACTTC.

The chain is built from TRBV9 and TRBJ2-1, with D possibly matching TRBD1 (6 bases). Germline assignment: CDR1 SGDLS and CDR2 YYNGEE. V was pared by 0 bases and J by 0 bases, with 7 bases between. This CDR3 is built from 15 residues. In nucleotides, the CDR3 is TGTGCCAGCAGCGTAGGGACAGTCTCCTACAATGAGCAGTTCTTC. Protein sequence: CASSVGTVSYNEQFF.

The chain carries TRBV10-2 and TRBJ2-2, with 8 positions matching TRBD1. Germline values: CDR1 WSHSY, CDR2 SAAADI. V shed 6 bases and J 1 base; nucleotides not matched to a gene: 4. The CDR3 is 15 amino acids. In nucleotides, the CDR3 is TGCGCCAGCAGAAACGACAGGGGGAACACCGGGGAGCTGTTTTTT. Protein product: CASRNDRGNTGELFF.

The chain links TRBV5-4 to TRBJ2-3; D gene ambiguous. The CDR3 totals 16 residues. Between the trimmed V and J ends, which lost 0 bases and 1 base, there was a span of 12 bases. From germline, CDR1 is SGHNT and CDR2 YYREEE (reference sequence). CDR3 DNA sequence: TGTGCCAGCAGCTTGGACTCCGGGTTCGGCACAGATACGCAGTATTTT. It translates to CASSLDSGFGTDTQYF.

V is TRBV4-1 and J is TRBJ2-1, with D possibly being TRBD1 (5 bases). The CDR3 totals 17 residues. CDR1 MGHRA and CDR2 YSYEKL come from the germline V gene. V was clipped by 0 bases and J by 7 bases, with 19 bases between them. The CDR3 loop reads CASSQDSAGRGGNEQFF. Here the CDR3 DNA reads TGCGCCAGCAGCCAAGATAGTGCAGGGCGAGGTGGGAATGAGCAGTTCTTC.

J is TRBJ2-5 and V is TRBV5-4; 8 bases match TRBD1. The CDR3 extends over 13 amino acids. Germline V gene data show CDR1 as SGHNT and CDR2 as YYREEE (reference sequence). With V trimmed by 6 bases and J by 5 bases, 6 bases remained unmatched. The CDR3 DNA reads TGTGCCAGCACAAGGACAGGGACGGAGACCCAGTACTTC. It translates to CASTRTGTETQYF.

This clone was observed a few times. The rearrangement joins TRBV25-1 to TRBJ1-1, with a tentative D call TRBD1 (5 bases). V was cut by 4 bases and J by 1 base, with 7 bases left in between. Germline CDR1 reads MGHDK; CDR2 reads SYGVNS. The CDR3 contains 13 residues. The CDR3 is CASSGQPNTEAFF. Here the CDR3 DNA reads TGTGCCAGCAGTGGACAGCCGAACACTGAAGCTTTCTTT.

J is TRBJ2-7 and V is TRBV6-5, with D possibly being TRBD1 (7 bases). The CDR3 spans 14 residues. The ends were cut back, 7 bases at V and 0 bases at J, with 13 bases in the middle. Germline CDR1 is MNHEY and CDR2 is SVGAGI. CDR3 in amino acids: CASTPGGISYEQYF. DNA of the CDR3: TGTGCCAGCACCCCAGGGGGGATCTCCTACGAGCAGTACTTC.

About this clone itself: At one boundary the junction diverges from the germline segment, which might be a read error. The gene calls are TRBV7-7 and TRBJ2-1; 9 positions agree with TRBD1. CDR3 length equals 15 residues. The germline V gene encodes CDR1 SSHAT and CDR2 FNYEAQ (reference sequence). CDR3 bases: TGTGCTAGCAGCTTAGGGACAGGGTCGAGCGATGAGCAGTTCTTC. It encodes CASSLGTGSSDEQFF.

The genes are TRBV6-5 and TRBJ1-5; D unclear. CDR3 length equals 13 residues. V was pared by 6 bases and J by 3 bases, with 9 bases between. Germline assignment: CDR1 MNHEY and CDR2 SVGAGI. CDR3 nucleotide sequence: TGTGCCAGCAGCCAACAGAACAATCAGCCCCAGCATTTT. The encoded protein is CASSQQNNQPQHF.

This rearrangement joins TRBV5-1 to TRBJ1-6; the match to TRBD1 covers 8 bases. J was trimmed by 9 bases and V by 5 bases; bases with no gene match: 7. Per the germline V gene, CDR1 is SGHRS and CDR2 is YFSETQ. The CDR3 extends over 14 amino acids. CDR3 bases: TGCGCCAGCAGGGTCGACAGGGGCGTTTCACCCCTCCACTTT. Protein product: CASRVDRGVSPLHF.